One sample yielded the 18 T cell receptor beta chains listed below, sequenced in a study of T cells after yellow fever vaccination. TCRdb processed the 5' RACE reads anew with MiXCR; each CDR3 protein has one entry. This table holds about 360,000 distinct CDR3 sequences, 6.2% found once. The specimen was PBMCs, collected 5 days after the yellow fever booster vaccination. These receptors originate from a man younger than 45 who received the YFV17D yellow fever vaccine.

This clonotype was observed a few times. This chain uses TRBV5-5 with TRBJ2-3; tentative D call: TRBD1 (6 bases). The germline V gene encodes CDR1 SGHKS and CDR2 YYEKEE (reference sequence). Trimming shortened V by 4 bases and J by 4 bases, and 13 bases separated the two germline ends. The CDR3 has 14 amino acids. The CDR3 is CASSTFTGSDTQYF. Here the CDR3 DNA reads TGTGCCAGCAGCACATTTACAGGGTCAGATACGCAGTATTTT.

In this sample, this clonotype turned up a few times. The chain employs TRBV20-1 and TRBJ1-5; TRBD1 agrees at 10 bases. The germline V gene encodes CDR1 DFQATT and CDR2 SNEGSKA (reference sequence). V shed 5 bases and J 2 bases; nucleotides not matched to a gene: 6. The CDR3 consists of 15 residues. The CDR3 sequence: CSAPRGTGGNQPQHF. CDR3 sequence (DNA): TGCAGTGCTCCGAGGGGGACAGGGGGCAATCAGCCCCAGCATTTT.

This chain joins TRBV25-1 and TRBJ1-4; maybe TRBD1 (6 bases). CDR1 is MGHDK, CDR2 SYGVNS, per germline. This CDR3 is built from 14 residues. Between the trimmed V and J ends, which lost 3 bases and 7 bases, there was a span of 12 bases. CDR3 protein: CASSERKGGEKLFF. The CDR3 bases are TGTGCCAGCAGTGAGAGAAAGGGGGGTGAAAAACTGTTTTTT.

This clonotype was recorded many times. The CDR3 bases are TGTGCCAGCGGGAAACTGGGGCCAGATACGCAGTATTTT. Its translation: CASGKLGPDTQYF. The V gene is TRBV11-2, the J gene TRBJ2-3, with a possible D match to TRBD1 (5 bases). The CDR3 contains 13 residues. Trimming shortened V by 8 bases and J by 4 bases, and 13 bases separated the two germline ends. Looked up from germline, CDR1 is SGHAT and CDR2 is FQNNGV.

The chain carries TRBV11-2 and TRBJ2-2; D is unresolved. Germline loops: CDR1 SGHAT, CDR2 FQNNGV. The CDR3 is 15 amino acids. Trimming removed 4 bases at V and 7 bases at J, with 16 bases between. Here the CDR3 reads CASSSKLDRYGELFF. Here the CDR3 DNA reads TGTGCCAGCAGCTCCAAGTTGGATAGATACGGGGAGCTGTTTTTT.

The genes are TRBV11-2 and TRBJ2-7, with a possible D match to TRBD1 (5 bases). The CDR3 has 14 amino acids. CDR1 is SGHAT, CDR2 FQNNGV, per germline. Trimming removed 1 base from V and 2 bases from J, with 9 bases in between. The CDR3: CASSLVSRAYEQYF. DNA of the CDR3: TGTGCCAGCAGCTTAGTCTCCAGGGCCTACGAGCAGTACTTC.

This chain links TRBV7-6 with TRBJ2-1, with 13 bases fitting TRBD2. The CDR3 consists of 19 residues. Trimming cost V 5 bases and J 4 bases; bases outside gene matches: 14. The germline CDR1 and CDR2 sequences are SGHVS and FNYEAQ. CDR3 sequence: CASSLNVLAGGPSYNEQFF. CDR3 sequence (DNA): TGTGCCAGCAGCCTTAATGTACTAGCGGGAGGGCCCTCTTACAATGAGCAGTTCTTC. Full variable domain (outside the CDR3, taken from reference TRBV7-6 and TRBJ2-1): GAGVSQSPRYKVTKRGQDVALRCDPISGHVSLYWYRQALGQGPEFLTYFNYEAQQDKSGLPNDRFSAERPEGSISTLTIQRTEQRDSAMYRCASSLNVLAGGPSYNEQFFGPGTRLTVL.

This chain joins TRBV27 and TRBJ2-5; the D is unclear. Germline CDR1 is MNHEY and CDR2 is SMNVEV (reference sequence). This CDR3 region has 15 residues. The V end lost 3 bases, the J end lost 1 base, and 12 bases lay between the germline ends. CDR3 in DNA: TGTGCCAGCAGTTTCCGCGGTTCCACCCAAGAGACCCAGTACTTC. Translated: CASSFRGSTQETQYF.

Many counts were recorded for this clonotype. This rearrangement joins TRBV7-6 to TRBJ2-7; perhaps TRBD2 as D (6 bases). CDR1 is SGHVS and CDR2 is FNYEAQ in the germline V gene. This CDR3 region has 15 residues. V was pared by 1 base and J by 6 bases, with 16 bases between. The CDR3 DNA is TGTGCCAGCAGCTTAGAGCGGCAGGGACTTACCGAGCAGTACTTC. This gives the protein CASSLERQGLTEQYF.

The sample holds a few counts of this clonotype. This sequence joins TRBV4-1 and TRBJ2-5, with TRBD2 matching 12 bases. Germline loops: CDR1 MGHRA, CDR2 YSYEKL. With 1 base clipped from V and 5 bases from J, the junction kept 5 bases outside the gene matches. The CDR3 runs 16 residues. CDR3 protein: CASSQGLAGVGETQYF. The CDR3 DNA follows: TGCGCCAGCAGCCAAGGACTAGCGGGAGTGGGGGAGACCCAGTACTTC.

This clonotype was counted many times. V is TRBV27 and J is TRBJ2-5; 9 positions match TRBD2. With V trimmed by 3 bases and J by 5 bases, 4 bases remained unmatched. In germline, CDR1 is MNHEY, CDR2 SMNVEV (reference sequence). The CDR3 loop spans 14 amino acids. The CDR3 reads CASSFFSGSETQYF. The CDR3 coding sequence is TGTGCCAGCAGTTTCTTTAGCGGGAGTGAGACCCAGTACTTC.

The chain has TRBV13 and TRBJ2-1; D possibly matches TRBD1 or TRBD2 (6 bases each). Germline V gene data show CDR1 as PRHDT and CDR2 as FYEKMQ (reference sequence). V lost 5 bases to trimming and J lost 9 bases, with 11 bases between them. The CDR3 runs 12 residues. The CDR3 is CASSPRGAEQFF. The CDR3 region has the DNA TGTGCCAGCAGCCCGAGGGGGGCTGAGCAGTTCTTC. Complete variable domain (other parts from reference TRBV13 and TRBJ2-1): AAGVIQSPRHLIKEKRETATLKCYPIPRHDTVYWYQQGPGQDPQFLISFYEKMQSDKGSIPDRFSAQQFSDYHSELNMSSLELGDSALYFCASSPRGAEQFFGPGTRLTVL.

This clonotype was seen only a few times. The rearrangement joins TRBV20-1 to TRBJ2-4, with D perhaps being TRBD1 or TRBD2 (5 bases each). Germline CDR1 and CDR2: DFQATT and SNEGSKA (reference sequence). The CDR3 length is 16 residues. CDR3 protein: CSVGAPSGVAKNIQYF. CDR3 nucleotide sequence: TGCAGCGTAGGGGCCCCAAGCGGAGTAGCCAAAAACATTCAGTACTTC.

The rearrangement links TRBV20-1 to TRBJ2-7; a possible D gene is TRBD2 (7 bases). Trimming removed 3 bases at V and 3 bases at J, with 15 bases between. The CDR3 sequence is 14 residues long. Germline values: CDR1 DFQATT, CDR2 SNEGSKA (reference sequence). The CDR3 here is CSASGGGSGYEQYF. In nucleotides, the CDR3 is TGCAGTGCTAGCGGCGGGGGCAGCGGCTACGAGCAGTACTTC.

The CDR3 region is CASSHLGVAGTYEQYF. DNA of the CDR3: TGTGCCAGCAGCCACCTTGGGGTAGCGGGAACTTACGAGCAGTACTTC. This chain connects TRBV3-1 to TRBJ2-7; 8 bases line up with TRBD2. CDR1 and CDR2 (germline): LGHDT, YNNKEL (reference sequence). With 3 bases clipped from V and 4 bases from J, the junction kept 11 bases outside the gene matches. The CDR3 extends over 16 amino acids.

This clonotype showed up many times. This chain links TRBV9 with TRBJ2-7, with TRBD2 identical over 8 bases. The trim removed 4 bases at V and 0 bases at J, leaving 3 bases unmatched. Germline lookup yields CDR1 SGDLS and CDR2 YYNGEE. The CDR3 loop spans 14 amino acids. The CDR3 DNA reads as TGTGCCAGCAGCATTAGCGGGACCTCCTACGAGCAGTACTTC. Protein product: CASSISGTSYEQYF.

This chain uses TRBV7-2 with TRBJ1-6; 7 bases agree with TRBD1. CDR3 size: 16 residues. The V segment lost 2 bases and the J segment 5 bases; nucleotides outside the gene matches: 6. Germline CDR1 reads SGHTA; CDR2 reads FQGNSA. The CDR3 sequence: CASSLTPGQNNSPLHF. The CDR3 DNA sequence: TGTGCCAGCAGCTTAACCCCGGGACAGAATAATTCACCCCTCCACTTT.

This clonotype was seen a few times. The gene calls are TRBV20-1 and TRBJ2-2; D remains ambiguous. The CDR3 length is 15 residues. Between the trimmed V and J ends, which lost 0 bases and 3 bases, there was a span of 11 bases. CDR1 is DFQATT and CDR2 is SNEGSKA in the germline V gene (reference sequence). DNA of the CDR3: TGCAGTGCTAGAGAGGTCGCCCGCGACACCGGGGAGCTGTTTTTT. This encodes CSAREVARDTGELFF.